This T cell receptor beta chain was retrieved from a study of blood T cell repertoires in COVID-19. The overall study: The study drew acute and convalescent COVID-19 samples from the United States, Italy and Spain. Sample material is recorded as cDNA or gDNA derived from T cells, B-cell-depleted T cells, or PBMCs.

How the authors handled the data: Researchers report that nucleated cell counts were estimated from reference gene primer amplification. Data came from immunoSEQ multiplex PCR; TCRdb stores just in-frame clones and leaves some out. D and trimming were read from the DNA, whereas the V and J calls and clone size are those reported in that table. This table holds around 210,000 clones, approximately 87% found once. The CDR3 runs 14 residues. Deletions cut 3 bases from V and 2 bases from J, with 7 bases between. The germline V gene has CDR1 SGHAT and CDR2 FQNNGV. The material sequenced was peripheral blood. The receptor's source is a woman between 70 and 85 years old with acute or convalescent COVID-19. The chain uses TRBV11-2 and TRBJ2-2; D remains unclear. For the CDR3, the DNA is TGTGCCAGCAGCTTGGTTCTAAACACCGGGGAGCTGTTTTTT. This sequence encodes CASSLVLNTGELFF.